Included here is one TCR beta chain sequence, with context. This specimen comes from a study of cytotoxic CD8 clonotypes in ibrutinib-treated CLL. Profiled with immunoSEQ multiplex PCR; TCRdb holds only in-frame clones, not every one. The sample shows 250,000 to 350,000 clones, around 76% of them seen only once. The CDR3 spans 16 residues. Germline CDR1 is SGHTS and CDR2 is YDEGEE. Trimming cost V 2 bases and J 0 bases, with 14 bases left between them. The input for sequencing was PBMCs, taken at disease progression, from a patient treated with ibrutinib. The rearrangement uses TRBV5-8 and TRBJ1-1, with D possibly being TRBD1 (6 bases). The origin of this receptor is a human donor with chronic lymphocytic leukemia. CDR3: CASSLYRQVMNTEAFF. The CDR3 DNA sequence: TGTGCCAGCAGCTTATACCGACAGGTGATGAACACTGAAGCTTTCTTT.